The 5 T cell receptor beta chains listed next were all sequenced from one sample in a study of T cell responses to AZD1222 COVID-19 vaccine (dated by TCRdb to about 2021). The meaning of the sample's time point label: baseline before first vaccination. To prepare the library, the immunoSEQ multiplex PCR assay was applied. Here the immuneACCESS table is served through TCRdb, limited to in-frame sequences with V and J called. Missing clones are a known gap in these copies; in checked studies unresolved V genes cover under half, and the rest lacks a known reason. Recorded for this sample are under 130,000 clones; 90% to 95% of them occurred a single time. Roughly 2% of the sample goes to the ten largest clones. The sample here was peripheral blood, taken on day 0 of AZD1222 vaccination. All receptors come from an adult in good health.

The chain has TRBV7-2 and TRBJ1-2, with D perhaps TRBD1 (6 bases). V was trimmed by 2 bases and J by 3 bases, leaving 10 bases between them. The CDR3 runs to 14 residues. Looked up from germline, CDR1 is SGHTA and CDR2 is FQGNSA. The CDR3 bases are TGTGCCAGCAGCTTACAGGGGCAATACTATGGCTACACCTTC. Protein sequence: CASSLQGQYYGYTF.

Written as DNA, the CDR3 is TGTGCCAGTAGTATAGGTGGAGGAACTTATGGCTACACCTTC. It encodes CASSIGGGTYGYTF. This sequence joins TRBV19 and TRBJ1-2; D ambiguous. Looked up from germline, CDR1 is LNHDA and CDR2 is SQIVND (reference sequence). Trimming stripped 1 base from V and 5 bases from J, with 11 bases between. The CDR3 covers 14 residues.

This chain connects TRBV27 to TRBJ1-2; D is unclear. V was clipped by 3 bases and J by 5 bases, with 16 bases between them. Germline values: CDR1 MNHEY, CDR2 SMNVEV (reference sequence). This CDR3 is built from 15 residues. CDR3 sequence reads: CASSFSQVDLYGYTF. The CDR3 DNA sequence: TGTGCCAGCAGTTTCTCCCAGGTGGATTTGTATGGCTACACCTTC.

The genes are TRBV28 and TRBJ1-3, with no clear D. The CDR3 contains 14 residues. Germline V CDR1 and CDR2: MDHEN, SYDVKM. Trimming took 3 bases from V and 4 from J, leaving 10 bases between them. CDR3 sequence (DNA): TGTGCCAGCAGTTTGGCCCCAGCCGGAAACACCATATATTTT. This sequence encodes CASSLAPAGNTIYF.

This chain connects TRBV18 to TRBJ1-2; no definite D call. This CDR3 comprises 15 residues. Trimming left V 3 bases short and J 4 bases short, with 15 bases between. From germline, CDR1 is KGHSH and CDR2 LQKENI. CDR3 sequence reads: CASSPSISAGYGYTF. The CDR3 DNA reads as TGTGCCAGCTCACCGTCTATTTCGGCGGGCTATGGCTACACCTTC.